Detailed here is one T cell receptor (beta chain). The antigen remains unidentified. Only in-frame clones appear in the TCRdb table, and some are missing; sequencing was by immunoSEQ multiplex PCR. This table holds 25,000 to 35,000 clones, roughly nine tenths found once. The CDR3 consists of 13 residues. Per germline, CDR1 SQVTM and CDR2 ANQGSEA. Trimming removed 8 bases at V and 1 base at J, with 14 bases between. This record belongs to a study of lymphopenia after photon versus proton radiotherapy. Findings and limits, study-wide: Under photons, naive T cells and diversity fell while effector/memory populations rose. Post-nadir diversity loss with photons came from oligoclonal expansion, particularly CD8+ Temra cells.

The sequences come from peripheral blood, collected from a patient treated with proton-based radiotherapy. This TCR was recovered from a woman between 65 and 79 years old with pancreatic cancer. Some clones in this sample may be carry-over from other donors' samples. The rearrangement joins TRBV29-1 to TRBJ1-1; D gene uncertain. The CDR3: CSSSGVGNTEAFF. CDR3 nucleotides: TGCAGCTCCAGCGGGGTGGGGAACACTGAAGCTTTCTTT.